One sample yielded the 18 T cell receptor beta chains listed below, sequenced in a study of CD8 T cells in Susac syndrome. Reverse transcription of roughly 0.5 to 1 ug RNA was carried out with random hexamers. TCRdb processed the immunoSEQ multiplex PCR reads anew with MiXCR; each CDR3 protein has one entry. Here the sample spans more than 200,000 distinct CDR3 sequences, 80% to 95% being singletons. Sequencing used CD8+ T cells from PBMCs. The receptor source for this set is a human donor with multiple sclerosis.

The gene calls are TRBV25-1 and TRBJ2-5; 7 nucleotides align to TRBD1. This CDR3 has 18 amino acids. CDR1 is MGHDK and CDR2 is SYGVNS in the germline V gene. V was pared by 3 bases and J by 2 bases, with 15 bases of the junction left unmatched. The CDR3 bases are TGTGCCAGCAGTGATTTACCGGCAGGAACAGGGGATCAAGAGACCCAGTACTTC. Translation: CASSDLPAGTGDQETQYF.

The V and J genes are TRBV30 and TRBJ2-1; 10 bases align to TRBD2. After removal of 3 bases from V and 5 bases from J, the junction contained 7 bases not matched to a gene. Germline CDR1 is GTSNPN and CDR2 is SVGIG (reference sequence). CDR3 length equals 15 residues. The CDR3 DNA follows: TGTGCCTGGAGGCTAGCGGGAGAGGAGGACAATGAGCAGTTCTTC. Its translation: CAWRLAGEEDNEQFF. Combining the CDR3 with reference TRBV30 and TRBJ2-1 gives the whole variable domain SQTIHQWPATLVQPVGSPLSLECTVEGTSNPNLYWYRQAAGRGLQLLFYSVGIGQISSEVPQNLSASRPQDRQFILSSKKLLLSDSGFYLCAWRLAGEEDNEQFFGPGTRLTVL.

Here the CDR3 reads CASSLAQGASSYEQYF. In nucleotides, the CDR3 is TGTGCCAGCAGCTTAGCCCAGGGGGCTTCGTCCTACGAGCAGTACTTC. The chain joins TRBV7-6 to TRBJ2-7, with 8 bases aligning to TRBD1. J was trimmed by 1 base and V by 0 bases; bases with no gene match: 5. The germline V gene has CDR1 SGHVS and CDR2 FNYEAQ. The CDR3 totals 16 residues.

This clonotype was found once. The rearrangement links TRBV24-1 to TRBJ2-3; 13 nucleotides align to TRBD2. The CDR3 covers 18 residues. V lost 5 bases and J lost 2; bases outside the gene matches: 9. CDR1 is KGHDR, CDR2 SFDVKD, per germline. The CDR3 DNA follows: TGTGCCACCAGTGGTATCCGACTAGCGGGGGGATTCACAGATACGCAGTATTTT. It yields the protein CATSGIRLAGGFTDTQYF.

The rearrangement joins TRBV2 to TRBJ2-7, with TRBD2 as a possible D gene (5 bases). The V end was cut by 7 bases, the J end by 0 bases, with 7 bases between. Germline-derived CDR1 and CDR2 are SNHLY and FYNNEI. The CDR3 contains 12 residues. The CDR3 DNA sequence: TGTGCCAGCAAAGGGAGCTCCTACGAGCAGTACTTC. Translation gives CASKGSSYEQYF.

The rearrangement joins TRBV30 to TRBJ1-1; D is unclear. V lost 2 bases, J lost 1 base, and 11 bases lay in between. The CDR3 is 14 amino acids. Looked up from germline, CDR1 is GTSNPN and CDR2 is SVGIG (reference sequence). The CDR3 nucleotides read TGTGCCTGGAGTATACTCGAGGGGAACACTGAAGCTTTCTTT. Translating gives CAWSILEGNTEAFF.

This chain links TRBV11-2 with TRBJ2-4, with 7 bases lining up with TRBD2. Germline-derived CDR1 and CDR2 are SGHAT and FQNNGV. This CDR3 region has 14 residues. V lost 5 bases, J lost 8 bases, and 9 bases stayed unmatched. Written as DNA, the CDR3 is TGTGCCAGCAGCCTCGGACTAGTTCCATACATTCAGTACTTC. This codes for CASSLGLVPYIQYF.

This rearrangement joins TRBV20-1 to TRBJ2-7, with 9 bases aligning to TRBD1. V lost 1 base and J lost 4; bases outside the gene matches: 2. The CDR3 sequence is 13 residues long. The germline CDR1 and CDR2 sequences are DFQATT and SNEGSKA (reference sequence). The CDR3 DNA sequence: TGCAGTGCTAGAGTGACAGGGGGTTACGAGCAGTACTTC. It is translated as CSARVTGGYEQYF.

The chain employs TRBV7-9 and TRBJ2-1; TRBD2 matches at 7 bases. Per germline, CDR1 SEHNR and CDR2 FQNEAQ (reference sequence). The CDR3 has 16 amino acids. J was trimmed by 0 bases and V by 7 bases; bases with no gene match: 9. CDR3 residues: CASKTSAESSYNEQFF. CDR3 DNA sequence: TGTGCCAGCAAAACTAGCGCCGAAAGCTCCTACAATGAGCAGTTCTTC.

The chain recombines TRBV12-3 or TRBV12-4 with TRBJ1-2; no firm D call. This CDR3 spans 13 amino acids. V was shortened by 1 base and J by 3 bases, with 6 bases between the two germline ends. Written as DNA, the CDR3 is TGTGCCAGCAGTTTAGTCGGCCACTATGGCTACACCTTC. It is translated as CASSLVGHYGYTF.

V gene TRBV13 combines with J gene TRBJ2-3; 10 bases fit TRBD1. The germline CDR1 and CDR2 sequences are PRHDT and FYEKMQ (reference sequence). The V gene end was trimmed by 4 bases and the J gene end by 4 bases; junction bases not matched to a gene: 2. The CDR3 length is 14 residues. The DNA of the CDR3 is TGTGCCAGCAGCTGGGGACAGGGGTCAGATACGCAGTATTTT. It codes for CASSWGQGSDTQYF.

The chain has TRBV4-1 and TRBJ2-2, with D maybe TRBD1 (5 bases). CDR3 length: 15 residues. Germline CDR1 and CDR2: MGHRA and YSYEKL. V lost 4 bases and J lost 8, with 17 bases in between. The chain's CDR3 is CASSLMPGSSGELFF. CDR3 DNA sequence: TGCGCCAGCAGCCTCATGCCAGGGTCCTCAGGGGAGCTGTTTTTT.

This chain uses TRBV20-1 with TRBJ2-7, with D perhaps TRBD1 or TRBD2 (5 bases each). CDR1 and CDR2 (germline): DFQATT, SNEGSKA (reference sequence). The CDR3 spans 14 residues. V shed 3 bases and J shed 1 base, with 13 bases lying between them. CDR3 protein: CSASDFGTSYEQYF. CDR3 sequence (DNA): TGCAGTGCTAGCGACTTCGGGACGTCCTACGAGCAGTACTTC.

The CDR3 is CASSLGLRLAGGETQYF. Written as DNA, the CDR3 is TGTGCCAGCAGTTTAGGTCTTCGACTAGCGGGGGGGGAGACCCAGTACTTC. This sequence joins TRBV12-3 or TRBV12-4 and TRBJ2-5; the match to TRBD2 covers 14 bases. Trimming at V came to 1 base and at J to 5 bases, leaving 6 bases not matched to a gene. The CDR3 is 17 residues long.

J is TRBJ2-1 and V is TRBV9; the match to TRBD2 covers 14 bases. In germline, CDR1 is SGDLS, CDR2 YYNGEE. Trimming cost V 0 bases and J 9 bases; bases outside gene matches: 2. This CDR3 is built from 15 residues. In nucleotides, the CDR3 is TGTGCCAGCAGCGTAGATGGACTAGCGGGAGGTGAGCAGTTCTTC. Its protein is CASSVDGLAGGEQFF.

This chain joins TRBV19 and TRBJ1-4; no clear D. The V and J ends lost 2 bases and 8 bases respectively, with 6 bases between them. Germline V gene lookup returns CDR1 LNHDA and CDR2 SQIVND (reference sequence). The CDR3 covers 12 residues. The CDR3 DNA is TGTGCCAGTAGTATATGGGGAGAAAAACTGTTTTTT. Its translation: CASSIWGEKLFF.

The J gene is TRBJ2-7, the V gene TRBV24-1, with a tentative D call TRBD2 (5 bases). V lost 4 bases to trimming and J lost 2 bases, with 14 bases between them. The CDR3 consists of 15 residues. In germline, CDR1 is KGHDR, CDR2 SFDVKD. The CDR3 coding sequence is TGTGCCACCAGTGACCGACGGGATCAGACCTACGAGCAGTACTTC. Its protein product is CATSDRRDQTYEQYF.

The chain has TRBV28 and TRBJ2-6; no clear D. This CDR3 comprises 16 residues. Trimming took 2 bases from V and 0 from J, leaving 8 bases between them. Germline loops: CDR1 MDHEN, CDR2 SYDVKM. In DNA form, the CDR3 reads TGTGCCAGCAGTTTACCCCAGATCTCTGGGGCCAACGTCCTGACTTTC. It encodes CASSLPQISGANVLTF. The variable domain in full, with the rest retrieved from reference TRBV28 and TRBJ2-6, is DVKVTQSSRYLVKRTGEKVFLECVQDMDHENMFWYRQDPGLGLRLIYFSYDVKMKEKGDIPEGYSVSREKKERFSLILESASTNQTSMYLCASSLPQISGANVLTFGAGSRLTVL.